The rows below give T cell receptor beta chains drawn from one sample of a study of CD8 T cells in Susac syndrome. Each CDR3 protein is one row after TCRdb ran MiXCR on the immunoSEQ multiplex PCR reads. The sample has over 120,000 distinct CDR3 sequences; around 93% are singletons. The sample taken for sequencing was CD4+ T cells from PBMCs. Receptor source: a human donor with Susac syndrome. The CDR3 runs from the conserved cysteine through the conserved F or W. D genes are given only for firm matches. Clone size, where shown, is once, few, many, or a class for clones that have expanded.

TRBJ2-2,.,TRBD1,TRBV9,TGTGCCAGCGGAACCGGGACAGGGGGCCAAGGGGAGCTGTTTTTT,CASGTGTGGQGELFF
TRBJ1-2,.,.,TRBV24-1,TGTGCCACCAGTGATTCGGGCAGGCTTTGGGGCTACACCTTC,CATSDSGRLWGYTF
TRBJ2-4,once,.,TRBV12-3/TRBV12-4,TGTGCCAGCAGTCGTAGGACGGCCCTAGCCAAAAACATTCAGTACTTC,CASSRRTALAKNIQYF
TRBJ1-6,.,.,TRBV2,TGTGCCAGCGTAGAGAAAGGGAGGTTCGGGGGCTCACCCCTCCACTTT,CASVEKGRFGGSPLHF
TRBJ2-7,few,TRBD2,TRBV30,TGTGCCTGGAGTCGGAGCGGGAGATCCTACGAGCAGTACTTC,CAWSRSGRSYEQYF
TRBJ2-7,.,.,TRBV18,TGTGCCAGCTCACCACTTGGGAACGAGCAGTACTTC,CASSPLGNEQYF
TRBJ2-3,.,.,TRBV4-1,TGCGCCAGCAGCCAAGATTGGGGCAGGGGAGCAGATACGCAGTATTTT,CASSQDWGRGADTQYF
TRBJ2-2,.,.,TRBV6-1,TGTGCCATCTCACCCAGAACCGGGGAGCTGTTTTTT,CAISPRTGELFF
TRBJ1-5,.,.,TRBV4-2,TGTGCCAGCAGCCCCTTTCCGGGTCAGCCCCAGCATTTT,CASSPFPGQPQHF
TRBJ1-4,.,.,TRBV30,TGTGCCTGGAGCGATACTCAGGGTTACCGTGAAAAACTGTTTTTT,CAWSDTQGYREKLFF
TRBJ2-1,.,TRBD2,TRBV4-2,TGTGCCAGCAGTCCCGGGACTAGCGGAGCCTACAATGAGCAGTTCTTC,CASSPGTSGAYNEQFF
TRBJ2-7,.,TRBD2,TRBV27,TGTGCCAGCAAGGGGCTAGCGGGAACCGAGCAGTACTTC,CASKGLAGTEQYF
TRBJ2-7,.,.,TRBV18,TGTGCCAGCTCACCGGCGACCTACGAGCAGTACTTC,CASSPATYEQYF
TRBJ1-2,once,.,TRBV3-1,TGTGCCAGCAGCGAACCGGGCTATGGCTACACCTTC,CASSEPGYGYTF
TRBJ2-5,once,TRBD2,TRBV2,TGTGCCAGCCGGAGTGCCTCGGGAGGCCAAGAGACCCAGTACTTC,CASRSASGGQETQYF
TRBJ1-6,.,.,TRBV15,TGTGCCACCAGCAGAGATGGGAAGGGCGCTTATATCCCACCCCTCCACTTT,CATSRDGKGAYIPPLHF
TRBJ2-7,.,TRBD1,TRBV5-1,TGCGCCAGCAGCCGGAGGGACAGGGGGCGAGACGAGCAGTACTTC,CASSRRDRGRDEQYF
TRBJ2-1,once,TRBD2,TRBV7-3,TGTGCCAGCAGCCCCAAGAGCGGGAGCTACAATGAGCAGTTCTTC,CASSPKSGSYNEQFF
TRBJ2-5,.,TRBD2,TRBV28,TGTGCCACCCTAACTAGCGGGGTGGAGACCCAGTACTTC,CATLTSGVETQYF
TRBJ2-5,.,TRBD2,TRBV6-2/TRBV6-3,TGTGCCAGCAGTTACTCGACCTTGGCGGGAGAGAGGCAAGAGACCCAGTACTTC,CASSYSTLAGERQETQYF
TRBJ2-3,.,TRBD2,TRBV7-2,TGTGCCAGCAGCTCGCGGACTAGCGGGACCGGAGATACGCAGTATTTT,CASSSRTSGTGDTQYF
TRBJ2-3,.,.,TRBV20-1,TGCAGTGCTAGCCCCAGGAGAACAGATACGCAGTATTTT,CSASPRRTDTQYF
TRBJ2-5,.,.,TRBV4-1,TGCGCCAGCAGCCTGACTAGGGCGGAGACCCAGTACTTC,CASSLTRAETQYF
TRBJ2-1,.,.,TRBV20-1,TGCAGTGCTAGAGGGTCCCCGGTCTCCTACAATGAGCAGTTCTTC,CSARGSPVSYNEQFF
TRBJ1-1,.,.,TRBV24-1,TGTGCCACCAGCCCGGGGGAATTGGCTGAAGCTTTCTTT,CATSPGELAEAFF
TRBJ1-5,.,TRBD1,TRBV3-1,TGTGCCAGCAGCCGGCCGGGACAGGGGAATCAGCCCCAGCATTTT,CASSRPGQGNQPQHF
TRBJ2-6,.,.,TRBV20-1,TGCAGTGCTAGAGCACTAGGAGGGGGGGCCAACGTCCTGACTTTC,CSARALGGGANVLTF
TRBJ2-7,once,.,TRBV6-5,TGTGCCAGCGTGCCCCGGGCCCTGCAGTACTTC,CASVPRALQYF
TRBJ1-3,once,.,TRBV7-9,TGTGCCAGCAGCTTGACTACCTCTGGAAACACCATATATTTT,CASSLTTSGNTIYF
TRBJ1-6,.,.,TRBV6-1,TGTGCCAGCATTCTCGGTGCCTCCTATAATTCACCCCTCCACTTT,CASILGASYNSPLHF
TRBJ2-7,.,.,TRBV7-7,TGTGCTAGCAGCTTTAGCAAGCAGACCCGGGTTGACGAGCAGTACTTC,CASSFSKQTRVDEQYF
TRBJ1-2,.,.,TRBV25-1,TGTGCCTCAAACCAAGATGGGGGTTATGGCTACACCTTC,CASNQDGGYGYTF
TRBJ2-5,.,TRBD2,TRBV2,TGTGCCAGCAGATGGACTAGCGGGGGAGAGACCCAGTACTTC,CASRWTSGGETQYF
TRBJ2-2,once,.,TRBV27,TGTGCCAGCAGAATATATACGAACACCGGGGAGCTGTTTTTT,CASRIYTNTGELFF
TRBJ1-6,.,.,TRBV2,TGTGCCAGCAGTGGGTTTGGGGGCCTTAATTCACCCCTCCACTTT,CASSGFGGLNSPLHF
TRBJ2-7,.,.,TRBV28,TGTGCCAGCAGTTTGAGGGGACCCTACGAGCAGTACTTC,CASSLRGPYEQYF
TRBJ2-1,.,TRBD1,TRBV18,TGTGCCGGCTCCCAGGGGGCCACACACAATGAGCAGTTCTTC,CAGSQGATHNEQFF